Sequencing of this T cell receptor (beta chain) was carried out in a study of shared T cell receptors in the human thymus. This CDR3 is built from 20 residues. Germline-derived CDR1 and CDR2 are SQVTM and ANQGSEA. With 2 bases clipped from V and 2 bases from J, the junction kept 23 bases outside the gene matches. Measured with immunoSEQ multiplex PCR; TCRdb has only the in-frame clones, and not every one. The sample records about 660,000 clones, 85% to 90% being singletons. This clone was counted once. The same sample was also used in a study of human thymus T cells. In that study: It was healthy Finnish infants having corrective surgery for congenital heart defects who were the donors. Corrective cardiac surgery supplied the resected thymus tissue. Apparent skewing of V and J gene usage characterized both thymic and blood repertoires. Related research described strongly overlapping thymic repertoires in unrelated people.

Material for sequencing was thymocytes. The sequence came from a boy in the first two years of life with a congenital heart defect. V usage is TRBV29-1 and J usage is TRBJ1-2; 7 bases map to TRBD1. In DNA, the CDR3 is TGCAGCGTTGAACAGAAGTTGCCGGGACAGCCTACCCACTTCAACTATGGCTACACCTTC. As protein: CSVEQKLPGQPTHFNYGYTF.